The T cell receptor (beta chain) under discussion was sequenced for a study of cytomegalovirus exposure and HLA in healthy donors. Study results and limitations: Analyses of presence/absence relied on an assumption of roughly uniform sequencing depth across donors. Donors belonging to an Asian-associated ancestry cluster reportedly showed fewer N-insertions in productive TCRs than the roughly 670-donor mean, according to what a later analysis found. TCR beta chains numbering some 160 were designated cytomegalovirus-associated. Later analysis identified 16,000 or so TCR beta sequences associated with HLA alleles, using a false discovery rate threshold of 0.05.

In regard to this clone: The target antigen is unknown.

PCR employed 60 Vbeta and 13 Jbeta primers. Profiled with immunoSEQ multiplex PCR; TCRdb holds only in-frame clones, not every one. The sample has roughly 100,000 clones, around 60% seen once. The sample taken for sequencing was PBMCs. This clonotype originated in a woman aged 50 to 60 in good health and CMV-seronegative.

In DNA form, the CDR3 reads TGTGCCTGGGGGACCGGGACAGGGTCTGGCGAGCAGTACTTC. As protein: CAWGTGTGSGEQYF. The chain joins TRBV30 to TRBJ2-7; 9 bases are shared with TRBD1. Germline V gene lookup returns CDR1 GTSNPN and CDR2 SVGIG (reference sequence). The CDR3 runs 14 residues. V dropped 5 bases and J dropped 6; count of bases not matched to a gene: 11.